Listed here is a single T cell receptor beta chain. Sequencing used immunoSEQ multiplex PCR; TCRdb keeps in-frame clones, though not all of them. The table records about 350,000 clones, just over 90% of them present only once. The entry originates in a study of Ad26.COV2.S vaccination and SARS-CoV-2 variants. The CDR3 totals 14 residues. CDR1 is MNHEY and CDR2 is SVGAGI in the germline V gene. V was clipped by 4 bases and J by 4 bases, with 13 bases between them. The gene calls are TRBV6-5 and TRBJ1-2, with a weak D call TRBD1 (5 bases). This TCR derives from a human donor who had recovered from COVID-19. The source was peripheral blood, collected after recovery from COVID-19. CDR3 nucleotide sequence: TGTGCCAGCAGTTCAGACCGAGGGGCCTATGGCTACACCTTC. Translated, it gives CASSSDRGAYGYTF.